This T cell receptor beta chain was obtained from a study of identical twins. TCRdb independently ran MiXCR on the 5' RACE reads; one entry per CDR3 protein. The sample consists of around 530,000 distinct CDR3 sequences, around 15% of them appearing once. These same data were also listed under a study on yellow fever vaccine responses in identical twins.

The source is a woman younger than 30 in good health. Sequenced: CD4+ T cells sorted from blood.

CDR3 loop: CASSLQDRNSYEQYF. As DNA, the CDR3 is TGTGCCAGCAGCCTCCAGGACAGAAACTCCTACGAGCAGTACTTC. The rearrangement joins TRBV5-8 to TRBJ2-7; TRBD1 might be the D (6 bases). CDR1 is SGHTS, CDR2 YDEGEE, per germline. Trimming pared 4 bases from V and 0 bases from J, leaving 14 bases between. The CDR3 covers 15 residues.